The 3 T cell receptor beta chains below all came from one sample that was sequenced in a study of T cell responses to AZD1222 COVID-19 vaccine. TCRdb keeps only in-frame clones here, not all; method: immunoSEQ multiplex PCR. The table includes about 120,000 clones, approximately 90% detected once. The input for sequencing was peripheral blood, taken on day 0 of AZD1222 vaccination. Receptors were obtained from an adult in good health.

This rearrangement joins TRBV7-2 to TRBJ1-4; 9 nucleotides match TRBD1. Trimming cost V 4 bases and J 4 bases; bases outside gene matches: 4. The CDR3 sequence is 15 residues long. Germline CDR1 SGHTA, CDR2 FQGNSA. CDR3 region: CASSSDRGSNEKLFF. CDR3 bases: TGTGCCAGCAGCTCCGACAGGGGGAGTAATGAAAAACTGTTTTTT.

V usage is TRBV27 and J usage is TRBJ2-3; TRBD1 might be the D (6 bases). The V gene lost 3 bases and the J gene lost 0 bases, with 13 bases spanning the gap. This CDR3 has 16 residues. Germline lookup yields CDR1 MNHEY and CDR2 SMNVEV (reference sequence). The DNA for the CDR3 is TGTGCCAGCAGTTTCGGCGACAGGCCTAGCACAGATACGCAGTATTTT. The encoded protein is CASSFGDRPSTDTQYF.

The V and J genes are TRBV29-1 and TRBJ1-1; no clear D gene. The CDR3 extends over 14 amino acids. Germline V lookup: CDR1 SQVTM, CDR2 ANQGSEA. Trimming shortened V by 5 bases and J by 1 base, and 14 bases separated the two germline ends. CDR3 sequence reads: CSVFSGQTNTEAFF. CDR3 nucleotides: TGCAGCGTTTTCTCCGGGCAGACGAACACTGAAGCTTTCTTT.